This TCR beta chain was recorded in a study of blood T cell repertoires in COVID-19 (TCRdb year 2020). Notes on the research overall: Collaborator samples came from the United States, Italy and Spain and covered acute and convalescent phases of COVID-19. A de-identified subject ID, COVID-19 status, age in years and sex were almost always included in the sample metadata. Where HLA class I and class II types were available, the types were taken from metadata supplied by the sample provider, not from assay-based typing. Deeply sampled blood TCRbeta repertoires from subjects exposed to, actively infected with, or recovered from COVID-19 were included in the dataset. Samples came from the ongoing ImmuneRACE study (first 160 participants) plus 1,254 subjects from 6 global collaborators. A freely available public database, intended as a resource for researchers studying the immune response to SARS-CoV-2, is where the repertoires were released. The prospective study material was composed of cDNA or gDNA derived from T cells, B-cell-depleted T cells, or PBMCs. Results and caveats for the whole study, not just this receptor: The amount of clinical and demographic metadata varied by source and participant and was provided uncurated.

The immunoSEQ Assay, a bias-controlled multiplex PCR, was used to amplify TCRbeta CDR3 regions from genomic DNA. Concerning the study's data processing: The number of nucleated cells in each sample was estimated from the amplification of reference gene primers within the assay. To quantify the absolute abundance of each unique TCRbeta CDR3 rearrangement, sequence reads were collapsed and filtered. For each sample, productive Simpson clonality was calculated as the square root of Simpson's diversity index across productive rearrangements. This is the immuneACCESS table as TCRdb keeps it, with only in-frame sequences that have V and J called. A part of the clones is gone; compared with another copy, unresolved V genes explain less than half, and the rest is unexplained. V, J and clone size derive from that table, while D and trimming were established from the DNA sequence. Recorded for this sample are around 100,000 clones; roughly nine tenths of them occurred a single time. The biggest ten clones account for roughly 1.8% of the sample.

Whole blood was collected in K2EDTA tubes by collaborating institutions according to the institutions' own protocols. For TCRbeta analysis, collaborators shipped samples as frozen whole blood, isolated PBMCs, or DNA extracted from either of those sample types. The table lists this clone with a count of one. Its antigen target is currently unknown. No base quality information exists; no much larger clone differs at one position. CDR1 and CDR2 (SGDLS, YYNGEE) derive from the germline V gene. Germline trimming: 4 bases from V, 3 bases from J; junction bases outside gene matches: 9. The CDR3, from cysteine to phenylalanine, totals 15 residues. This entry keeps only the CDR3 DNA: 45 bases, framed from base 1.

Sequencing used peripheral blood. The chain was built from TRBV9 and TRBJ1-2; 7 junctional bases match TRBD1. This receptor was identified in a human donor with active COVID-19. The donor label of this sample is uncertain. The sequenced DNA: TGTGCCAGCAGCCAGCCTTTAGGGGGCGACTATGGCTACACCTTC. Translated, this is CASSQPLGGDYGYTF.